This T cell receptor beta chain was found in a study of blood T cell repertoires in COVID-19. Looking at the study overall: Samples representing acute and convalescent COVID-19 were sourced from the United States, Italy and Spain. In each case, the material was cDNA or gDNA derived from T cells, B-cell-depleted T cells, or PBMCs.

This CDR3 spans 14 amino acids. Trimming stripped 0 bases from V and 3 bases from J, with 10 bases between. Germline loops: CDR1 SGHRS, CDR2 YFSETQ. Original processing notes: Nucleated cell counts were estimated from reference gene primer amplification. Here immunoSEQ multiplex PCR was the method, and the copy in TCRdb shows in-frame clones only, minus some. V, J and clone size were drawn from that table, and D and trimming were deduced from the DNA. The table lists hundreds of thousands of clones, about 88% of them singletons. The V call is TRBV5-1, the J call TRBJ2-7; D remains unclear. What was sequenced was peripheral blood. The TCR sequence derives from a man in his sixties or seventies with acute or convalescent COVID-19. The CDR3 nucleotides are TGCGCCAGCAGCTTGGGAGGAACCAACTACGAGCAGTACTTC. The encoded protein is CASSLGGTNYEQYF.